Described below is a single TCR beta chain sequence and its context. Its specificity is not known. Germline assignment: CDR1 SGHTA and CDR2 FQGNSA. The CDR3 is made up of 14 amino acids. Deletions cut 5 bases from V and 0 bases from J, with 10 bases between. Stated time point: cycle 4 day 1 (C4D1), after six to seven weeks of nivolumab. Autologous stem cell transplantation was followed by relapse in every patient, and brentuximab vedotin exposure varied. Measured with immunoSEQ multiplex PCR; TCRdb has only the in-frame clones, and not every one. The profile shows just under 65,000 clones, about 90% of them singletons. This record belongs to a study of PD-1 blockade in classical Hodgkin lymphoma. Notes on the study in general: Complete responders had baseline diversity similar to newly diagnosed patients.

This sequence originates from a human donor with classical Hodgkin lymphoma. Sequenced material: peripheral blood mononuclear cells (PBMCs), taken before the fourth cycle of nivolumab. The chain carries TRBV7-2 and TRBJ1-1; D gene ambiguous. The CDR3 spells CASSPGRVNTEAFF. The DNA of the CDR3 is TGTGCCAGCAGCCCCGGAAGGGTGAACACTGAAGCTTTCTTT. Combining the CDR3 with reference TRBV7-2 and TRBJ1-1 gives the whole variable domain GAGVSQSPSNKVTEKGKDVELRCDPISGHTALYWYRQSLGQGLEFLIYFQGNSAPDKSGLPSDRFSAERTGGSVSTLTIQRTQQEDSAVYLCASSPGRVNTEAFFGQGTRLTVV.